This TCR beta chain was sequenced during a study of blood T cell repertoires in COVID-19. Study-level background: COVID-19 samples from acute and convalescent phases originated in the United States, Italy and Spain.

Losses at the gene ends were 7 bases for V and 6 bases for J; bases not matched to a gene: 7. The CDR3 runs to 14 residues. The germline V gene encodes CDR1 MNHEY and CDR2 SMNVEV (reference sequence). Study processing details: Estimation of nucleated cell counts relied on the amplification of reference gene primers. Sequencing used immunoSEQ multiplex PCR; TCRdb keeps in-frame clones, though not all of them. V and J calls and clone size follow that table, whereas D and trimming were derived from the DNA. The repertoire has 250,000 to 350,000 clones, approximately 91% of them found once; the top ten carry approximately 0.94%.

This receptor was taken from a woman aged 40 to 49 who had recovered from COVID-19. Source material: peripheral blood. J is TRBJ2-1 and V is TRBV27, with 9 bases that match TRBD1. The CDR3 DNA is TGTGCCAGCAAGACCGGGACAGGGAGCAATGAGCAGTTCTTC. It yields the protein CASKTGTGSNEQFF.